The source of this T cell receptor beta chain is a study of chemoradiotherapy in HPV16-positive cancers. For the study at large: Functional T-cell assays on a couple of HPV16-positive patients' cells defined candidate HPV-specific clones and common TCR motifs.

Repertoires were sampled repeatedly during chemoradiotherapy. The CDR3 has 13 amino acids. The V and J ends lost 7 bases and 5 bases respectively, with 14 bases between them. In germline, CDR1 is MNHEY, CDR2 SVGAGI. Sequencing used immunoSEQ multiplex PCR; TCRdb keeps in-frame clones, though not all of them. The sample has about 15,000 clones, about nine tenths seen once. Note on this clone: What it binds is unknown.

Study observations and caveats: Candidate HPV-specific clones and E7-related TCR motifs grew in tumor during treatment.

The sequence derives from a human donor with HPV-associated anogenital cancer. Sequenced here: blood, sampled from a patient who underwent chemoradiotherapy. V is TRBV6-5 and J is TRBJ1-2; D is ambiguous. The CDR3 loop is CASTNWPTYGYTF. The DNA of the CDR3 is TGTGCCAGCACCAATTGGCCAACATATGGCTACACCTTC.